This TCR beta chain stems from a study of blood T cell repertoires in COVID-19. Study-level background: COVID-19 samples, acute and convalescent, were from the United States, Italy and Spain. PBMCs, B-cell-depleted T cells, or T cells were the source of the cDNA or gDNA that made up the material.

V was shortened by 7 bases and J by 8 bases, with 17 bases between the two germline ends. This CDR3 is built from 13 residues. Germline V gives CDR1 MNHNY, CDR2 SVGAGI (reference sequence). In the study's own analysis: It was from reference gene primer amplification that nucleated cell counts were estimated. Data came from immunoSEQ multiplex PCR; TCRdb stores just in-frame clones and leaves some out. V and J calls and clone size are copied from that table; D and trimming were computed from the DNA. Here the sample spans more than 200,000 clones, around 85% being singletons. The chain couples TRBV6-6 to TRBJ1-2, with a tentative D call TRBD1 (5 bases). This receptor was obtained from a woman aged 40 to 50 with active or convalescent COVID-19. The sequenced sample was peripheral blood. This chain's CDR3 is CASTSGGGRGYTF. The CDR3 DNA reads TGTGCCAGCACCAGCGGGGGGGGAAGGGGCTACACCTTC.